This record covers a single TCR beta chain. Its antigen is not identified. The study ran its PCR with 60 Vbeta and 13 Jbeta primers. Profiled with immunoSEQ multiplex PCR; TCRdb holds only in-frame clones, not every one. The sample lists about 190,000 clones, approximately 85% occurring once. Trimming cost V 11 bases and J 4 bases, with 18 bases left between them. The CDR3 is 13 residues long. Germline V gene sequence: CDR1 ENHRY, CDR2 SYGVKD. The entry originates in a study of cytomegalovirus exposure and HLA in healthy donors. Study conclusions and caveats: The CMV antigen specificity of a few CMV-associated chains was confirmed through in vitro analysis. Based on reports, TCR beta sequences accurately predicted HLA-A and HLA-B alleles for most subjects. Listed as cytomegalovirus-associated were 170 or so TCR beta chains.

Sequenced sample: PBMCs. This chain connects TRBV10-3 to TRBJ2-7, with a tentative D call TRBD1 (5 bases). This TCR was sampled from a man between 18 and 35 years old in good health and CMV-seronegative. CDR3 protein: CAYAAEGAYEQYF. The CDR3 bases are TGTGCCTACGCCGCGGAAGGGGCTTACGAGCAGTACTTC.